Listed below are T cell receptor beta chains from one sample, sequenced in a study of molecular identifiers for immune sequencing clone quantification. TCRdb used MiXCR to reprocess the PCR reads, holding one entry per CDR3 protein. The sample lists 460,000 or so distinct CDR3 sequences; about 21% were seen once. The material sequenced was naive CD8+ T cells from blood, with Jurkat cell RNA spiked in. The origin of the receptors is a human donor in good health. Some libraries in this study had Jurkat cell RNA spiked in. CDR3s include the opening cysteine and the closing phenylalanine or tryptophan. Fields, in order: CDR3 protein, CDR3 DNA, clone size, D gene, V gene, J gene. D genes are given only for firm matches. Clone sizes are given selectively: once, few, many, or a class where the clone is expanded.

CASSSLGVWEAFF	TGTGCCAGCAGCTCCCTGGGGGTTTGGGAAGCTTTCTTT	few	NA	TRBV11-2	TRBJ1-1
CASRFREGTEAFF	TGTGCCAGCCGATTCAGGGAGGGCACTGAAGCTTTCTTT	NA	NA	TRBV27	TRBJ1-1
CCARDDPMEMSTDTQYF	TGCTGTGCTAGAGACGACCCTATGGAGATGAGCACAGATACGCAGTATTTT	once	NA	TRBV20-1	TRBJ2-3
CASSAQQGSGNTIYF	TGTGCCAGCAGCGCCCAACAGGGCTCGGGAAACACCATATATTTT	NA	NA	TRBV9	TRBJ1-3
CASSLSQISDSPFYGANVLTF	TGTGCCAGCAGCCTATCCCAAATCTCGGACAGTCCTTTCTATGGGGCCAACGTCCTGACTTTC	NA	NA	TRBV6-2/TRBV6-3	TRBJ2-6
CASEGSSYEQYF	TGTGCCAGCGAGGGCAGCTCCTACGAGCAGTACTTC	many	NA	TRBV4-2	TRBJ2-7
CSANDRGRMINAYEQYF	TGCAGTGCTAATGACAGGGGCAGAATGATTAATGCCTACGAGCAGTACTTC	many	TRBD1	TRBV20-1	TRBJ2-7
CASSDTLGSSGANVLTF	TGTGCCAGTAGCGACACTCTCGGATCCTCTGGGGCCAACGTCCTGACTTTC	few	NA	TRBV19	TRBJ2-6
CASSYQTDTDTQYF	TGTGCCAGCAGTTACCAGACAGACACAGATACGCAGTATTTT	many	NA	TRBV12-3/TRBV12-4	TRBJ2-3
CSVEEYYEQYF	TGCAGCGTTGAGGAGTACTACGAGCAGTACTTC	many	NA	TRBV29-1	TRBJ2-7
CTSSQDPGDVISNQPRHF	TGCACCAGCAGCCAAGATCCGGGGGACGTAATAAGCAATCAGCCCCGGCATTTT	NA	NA	TRBV4-1	TRBJ1-5
CASSFLMSQETQYF	TGTGCCAGCAGCTTCCTAATGTCCCAAGAGACCCAGTACTTC	many	NA	TRBV7-9	TRBJ2-5
CASRYQRGELFF	TGTGCCAGCAGATACCAGCGCGGGGAGCTGTTTTTT	NA	NA	TRBV2	TRBJ2-2
CSARDPSRARAYEQYF	TGCAGTGCTAGAGATCCTTCCAGGGCGAGGGCCTACGAGCAGTACTTC	few	NA	TRBV20-1	TRBJ2-7
CASSVTSGNLETQYF	TGTGCCAGCAGCGTGACTAGCGGGAACCTAGAGACCCAGTACTTC	many	TRBD2	TRBV9	TRBJ2-5
CASQGGGDTQYF	TGTGCCAGTCAGGGGGGAGGAGATACGCAGTATTTT	many	NA	TRBV19	TRBJ2-3
CSASYLAAMNTEAFF	TGCAGTGCTAGCTACTTGGCAGCAATGAACACTGAAGCTTTCTTT	many	NA	TRBV20-1	TRBJ1-1
CSGRGGPAFDEQFF	TGCAGCGGAAGGGGGGGGCCCGCTTTTGATGAGCAGTTCTTC	few	NA	TRBV29-1	TRBJ2-1
CASSMAGTNTDTQYF	TGTGCCAGTAGTATGGCAGGGACCAACACAGATACGCAGTATTTT	NA	NA	TRBV19	TRBJ2-3
CASSRDILAGGTDTQYF	TGTGCCAGCAGCCGGGACATACTAGCGGGGGGGACAGATACGCAGTATTTT	few	TRBD2	TRBV3-1	TRBJ2-3
CASSYRLAGTYEQYF	TGTGCCAGCAGCTATCGACTAGCGGGAACCTACGAGCAGTACTTC	NA	TRBD2	TRBV7-8	TRBJ2-7
CAGARDSNTDTQYF	TGCGCCGGGGCCCGGGACAGTAACACAGATACGCAGTATTTT	NA	TRBD1	TRBV4-3	TRBJ2-3
CASSPSRDSNQPQHF	TGCGCCAGCAGCCCTTCCCGGGACTCAAATCAGCCCCAGCATTTT	few	NA	TRBV4-3	TRBJ1-5
CASSLTGPVVEQYF	TGTGCCAGCAGTTTAACGGGACCCGTCGTGGAGCAGTACTTC	many	NA	TRBV6-2/TRBV6-3	TRBJ2-7
CASSLWRDEQFF	TGTGCCAGCAGCTTGTGGAGGGATGAGCAGTTCTTC	many	NA	TRBV7-6	TRBJ2-1
CASRTGTSVYEQYF	TGTGCCAGCAGAACCGGGACTAGCGTCTACGAGCAGTACTTC	few	TRBD2	TRBV28	TRBJ2-7
CASSSGVVASPLHF	TGTGCCAGCAGTTCAGGGGTAGTCGCTTCACCCCTCCACTTT	few	NA	TRBV28	TRBJ1-6
CASSEVGAVEYGYTF	TGTGCCAGCAGTGAAGTTGGAGCTGTGGAATATGGCTACACCTTC	NA	NA	TRBV2	TRBJ1-2
CASSLARGQISYNEQFF	TGTGCCAGCAGTTTGGCGCGGGGCCAGATATCCTACAATGAGCAGTTCTTC	many	NA	TRBV12-3/TRBV12-4	TRBJ2-1
CASSYSSLAIPPDTQYF	TGTGCCAGCAGTTACTCTTCTTTGGCGATTCCCCCGGATACGCAGTATTTT	many	NA	TRBV6-5	TRBJ2-3
CASSQSRGRGEKLFF	TGCGCCAGCAGCCAGAGCAGGGGGCGGGGTGAAAAACTGTTTTTT	few	TRBD1	TRBV4-3	TRBJ1-4
CASSSRTSGSTKTQYF	TGTGCCAGCAGCTCTCGGACTAGCGGGAGTACGAAGACCCAGTACTTC	few	TRBD2	TRBV13	TRBJ2-5
CASSSLSGGDAGTQYF	TGTGCCAGCAGTTCCCTTAGCGGGGGGGACGCCGGTACGCAGTATTTT	few	TRBD2	TRBV7-9	TRBJ2-3
CASSLDGHSTRQYF	TGTGCCAGCAGCTTAGACGGGCATAGCACTCGGCAGTACTTC	many	NA	TRBV7-9	TRBJ2-7
CSARARLTQIPDTQYF	TGCAGTGCTAGAGCCCGACTAACACAGATTCCAGATACGCAGTATTTT	many	NA	TRBV20-1	TRBJ2-3
CSVDGVAGGRTYNEQFF	TGCAGCGTTGATGGGGTAGCGGGGGGGCGTACCTACAATGAGCAGTTCTTC	few	TRBD2	TRBV29-1	TRBJ2-1
CASSEFRGETYEQYF	TGTGCCAGCAGTGAATTTCGGGGGGAGACCTACGAGCAGTACTTC	few	TRBD2	TRBV2	TRBJ2-7
CASSPYLQGADSPLHF	TGCGCCAGCAGCCCGTATTTACAGGGGGCCGATTCACCCCTCCACTTT	NA	TRBD1	TRBV5-1	TRBJ1-6
CASSEAWTDGGEQYF	TGCGCCAGCAGCGAAGCCTGGACAGACGGTGGCGAGCAGTACTTC	once	NA	TRBV4-1	TRBJ2-7
CASTRDDYSNQPQHF	TGCGCCAGCACCAGGGACGATTATAGCAATCAGCCCCAGCATTTT	few	NA	TRBV5-1	TRBJ1-5
CASSLASGGDLNEQFF	TGTGCCAGCAGTTTAGCTAGCGGGGGCGACCTCAATGAGCAGTTCTTC	NA	TRBD2	TRBV12-3/TRBV12-4	TRBJ2-1
CASSPKGRTSGANVLTF	TGTGCCAGCTCACCGAAAGGACGAACCTCTGGGGCCAACGTCCTGACTTTC	few	NA	TRBV18	TRBJ2-6
CASSFRGNYEQYF	TGTGCCAGCAGTTTCCGAGGGAACTACGAGCAGTACTTC	few	NA	TRBV12-3/TRBV12-4	TRBJ2-7
CASSEAGRYNEQFF	TGTGCCAGCAGTGAAGCTGGACGGTACAATGAGCAGTTCTTC	many	NA	TRBV2	TRBJ2-1
CASSLRGYWTQYF	TGCGCCAGCAGCTTGAGGGGTTACTGGACCCAGTACTTC	many	NA	TRBV5-1	TRBJ2-5
CASSQLGLIENEQFF	TGTGCCAGCAGCCAACTTGGATTGATTGAGAATGAGCAGTTCTTC	NA	NA	TRBV7-6	TRBJ2-1
CASSSWMGDRETQYF	TGTGCTAGCAGCTCCTGGATGGGCGATAGAGAGACCCAGTACTTC	few	NA	TRBV7-7	TRBJ2-5
CASGGTGVGNTIYF	TGTGCCAGCGGAGGGACAGGGGTTGGAAACACCATATATTTT	NA	TRBD1	TRBV6-5	TRBJ1-3
CASSSSMDSSYEQYF	TGTGCCAGCAGCTCCTCAATGGACAGCTCCTACGAGCAGTACTTC	many	NA	TRBV7-2	TRBJ2-7
CASSLSQGRDTGYTF	TGTGCCAGCAGCCTCTCACAGGGCAGGGATACTGGCTACACCTTC	NA	NA	TRBV7-9	TRBJ1-2
CSVRGQGSRNEQFF	TGCAGCGTCAGGGGACAGGGGAGTCGTAATGAGCAGTTCTTC	NA	TRBD1	TRBV29-1	TRBJ2-1
CASSLETAYYGYTF	TGCGCCAGCAGCTTGGAGACAGCCTACTATGGCTACACCTTC	NA	NA	TRBV5-1	TRBJ1-2
CSVLEGTEAFF	TGCAGCGTTTTGGAGGGGACTGAAGCTTTCTTT	many	NA	TRBV29-1	TRBJ1-1
CASSPDSTSYNEQFF	TGCGCCAGCAGCCCCGACAGTACCTCCTACAATGAGCAGTTCTTC	many	NA	TRBV4-3	TRBJ2-1